This T cell receptor (beta chain) was identified during a study of blood T cell repertoires in COVID-19. Germline V gives CDR1 GTSNPN, CDR2 SVGIG (reference sequence). The CDR3 loop spans 14 amino acids. V lost 0 bases and J lost 9, with 15 bases in between. Measured with immunoSEQ multiplex PCR; TCRdb has only the in-frame clones, and not every one. There are about 100,000 clones in the sample; about 86% occur only once, and less than 3.5% lies in the top ten. The material sequenced was PBMCs or T cells enriched from blood (not recorded which). The chain links TRBV30 to TRBJ2-1; D gene unclear. The sequence came from a woman between 45 and 60 years old who had recovered from COVID-19. This CDR3 reads CAWSVLPLNPEQFF. The CDR3 DNA follows: TGTGCCTGGAGTGTACTCCCCCTCAACCCTGAGCAGTTCTTC.